This T cell receptor beta chain was retrieved from a study of T cells of healthy individuals. This clonotype has a handful of counts. MiXCR, applied by TCRdb to the 5' RACE reads, yields one record per CDR3 protein. The sample has about 82,000 distinct CDR3 sequences, around 5.1% seen once. Per germline, CDR1 MNHEY and CDR2 SMNVEV (reference sequence). This CDR3 is 19 amino acids long. J gave up 2 bases and V 7 bases, and 10 bases lay outside the gene matches. The genes are TRBV27 and TRBJ2-2; TRBD2 matches 16 bases. The TCR originated in a female donor in good health. This CDR3 is CASKGLGLAGGPNTGELFF. CDR3 nucleotides: TGTGCCAGCAAAGGTTTGGGACTAGCGGGAGGGCCCAACACCGGGGAGCTGTTTTTT.